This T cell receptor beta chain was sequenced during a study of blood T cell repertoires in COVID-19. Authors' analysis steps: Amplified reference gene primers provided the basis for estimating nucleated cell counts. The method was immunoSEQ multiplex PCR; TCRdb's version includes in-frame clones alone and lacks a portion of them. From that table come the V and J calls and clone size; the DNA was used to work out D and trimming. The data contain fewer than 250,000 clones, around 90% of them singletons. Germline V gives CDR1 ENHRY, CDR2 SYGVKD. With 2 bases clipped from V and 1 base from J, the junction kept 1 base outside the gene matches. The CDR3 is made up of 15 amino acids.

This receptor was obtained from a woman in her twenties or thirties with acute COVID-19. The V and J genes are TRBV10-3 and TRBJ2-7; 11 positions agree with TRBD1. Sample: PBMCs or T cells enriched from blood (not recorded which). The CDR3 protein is CAISEGTGGSYEQYF. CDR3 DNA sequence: TGTGCCATCAGTGAGGGGACAGGGGGATCCTACGAGCAGTACTTC.